This T cell receptor (beta chain) is from a study of identical twins. Overall study findings and caveats: Beta clonotypes that were abundant in cord blood contained fewer insertions, a pattern absent from memory repertoires.

TCRdb called the 5' RACE reads again in MiXCR, with one record for every CDR3 protein. The repertoire holds about 150,000 distinct CDR3 sequences, with around 3.4% as singletons. Trimming took off 5 bases at V and 4 bases at J, with 12 bases between the two ends. The CDR3 length is 15 residues. CDR1 is LGHDT and CDR2 is YNNKEL in the germline V gene (reference sequence). As for this clonotype: The antigen is undetermined.

The TCR sequence derives from a young man in good health. The sample taken for sequencing was memory T cells sorted from blood. The chain carries TRBV3-1 and TRBJ2-6; D is unresolved. This CDR3 reads CASSNRALGANVLTF. Written as DNA, the CDR3 is TGTGCCAGCAGCAACCGGGCTCTAGGGGCCAACGTCCTGACTTTC.